These 14 T cell receptor beta chains were sequenced from one sample in a study of blood T cell repertoires in COVID-19. Only in-frame clones appear in the TCRdb table, and some are missing; sequencing was by immunoSEQ multiplex PCR. Among approximately 300,000 clones, almost 90% were seen once, and the ten largest hold approximately 0.98%. Input material: peripheral blood. The origin of the receptors is a woman aged 40-49 years with COVID-19, enrolled during active disease.

The chain couples TRBV7-2 to TRBJ2-7, with a tentative D call TRBD1 (6 bases). This CDR3 comprises 14 residues. Germline lookup yields CDR1 SGHTA and CDR2 FQGNSA. The germline V and J ends were trimmed by 5 bases and 3 bases, with 14 bases remaining between them. CDR3 nucleotides: TGTGCCAGCAGCCCAGGGGCAGCGTTCTACGAGCAGTACTTC. Translated, it gives CASSPGAAFYEQYF.

The chain carries TRBV30 and TRBJ1-2, with D unclear. The germline V and J ends were trimmed by 1 base and 4 bases, with 13 bases remaining between them. The CDR3 consists of 14 residues. CDR1 GTSNPN and CDR2 SVGIG come from the germline V gene (reference sequence). The DNA of the CDR3 is TGTGCCTGGAGTGACGGACTTTTTTCCTATGGCTACACCTTC. Translation gives CAWSDGLFSYGYTF.

This clone was seen only once. The V call is TRBV7-3, the J call TRBJ2-7, with 9 bases that match TRBD1. This CDR3 spans 16 amino acids. Per the germline V gene, CDR1 is SGHTA and CDR2 is FQGTGA. V was clipped by 4 bases and J by 5 bases; unmatched bases: 12. The CDR3 bases are TGTGCCAGCAGCTCCTCTTCTTTGGACAGGGGCCACGAGCAGTACTTC. It encodes CASSSSSLDRGHEQYF.

In nucleotides, the CDR3 is TGTGCCAGCAGCTTGCGACAGGGCCTAGATACGCAGTATTTT. Translating gives CASSLRQGLDTQYF. The chain employs TRBV5-4 and TRBJ2-3, with 7 nucleotides matching TRBD1. The CDR3 consists of 14 residues. Germline V gene data show CDR1 as SGHNT and CDR2 as YYREEE (reference sequence). Losses at the gene ends were 1 base for V and 5 bases for J; bases not matched to a gene: 4.

This chain connects TRBV15 to TRBJ1-3; possible D gene TRBD1, 6 bases. Germline CDR1 and CDR2: LNHNV and YYDKDF (reference sequence). Trimming cost V 5 bases and J 2 bases, with 19 bases left between them. This CDR3 has 17 amino acids. This chain's CDR3 is CATSSSGGGIAGNTIYF. In DNA form, the CDR3 reads TGTGCCACCAGCTCCTCGGGAGGGGGAATTGCTGGAAACACCATATATTTT.

V is TRBV25-1 and J is TRBJ2-1; 9 nucleotides agree with TRBD1. The germline gives CDR1 MGHDK, CDR2 SYGVNS. This CDR3 is 16 amino acids long. Losses at the gene ends were 2 bases for V and 3 bases for J; bases not matched to a gene: 5. The CDR3 reads CASSEGGTGYYNEQFF. The CDR3 DNA reads TGTGCCAGCAGTGAAGGGGGGACAGGGTACTACAATGAGCAGTTCTTC.

V and J are TRBV28 and TRBJ2-1; D perhaps matches TRBD2 (5 bases). The V and J ends lost 11 bases and 4 bases respectively, with 24 bases between them. The CDR3 is made up of 16 amino acids. Germline CDR1 and CDR2: MDHEN and SYDVKM. The CDR3 coding sequence is TGTGCCTTTGGTACGGGGATTAACCATACATACAATGAGCAGTTCTTC. Translation gives CAFGTGINHTYNEQFF. Based on the CDR3 plus reference TRBV28 and TRBJ2-1, the full variable domain is DVKVTQSSRYLVKRTGEKVFLECVQDMDHENMFWYRQDPGLGLRLIYFSYDVKMKEKGDIPEGYSVSREKKERFSLILESASTNQTSMYLCAFGTGINHTYNEQFFGPGTRLTVL.

In this sample, this clone turned up a few times. V gene TRBV14 combines with J gene TRBJ2-3, with a weak D call TRBD2 (5 bases). The CDR3 loop spans 14 amino acids. Trimming took 4 bases from V and 2 from J, leaving 10 bases between them. Per germline, CDR1 SGHDN and CDR2 FVKESK. The CDR3 sequence is CASSPGLSTDTQYF. DNA for the CDR3: TGTGCCAGCAGCCCCGGACTTTCCACAGATACGCAGTATTTT.

The chain links TRBV9 to TRBJ1-1; D gene ambiguous. CDR3 length: 15 residues. From germline, CDR1 is SGDLS and CDR2 YYNGEE. V lost 4 bases, J lost 4 bases, and 17 bases lay in between. The CDR3 loop is CASSPLGERGTEAFF. CDR3 sequence (DNA): TGTGCCAGCAGCCCCCTCGGGGAACGGGGCACTGAAGCTTTCTTT.

J is TRBJ2-5 and V is TRBV11-2; 7 nucleotides line up with TRBD2. V lost 3 bases, J lost 5 bases, and 9 bases stayed unmatched. Germline CDR1 reads SGHAT; CDR2 reads FQNNGV. The CDR3 has 15 residues. DNA of the CDR3: TGTGCCAGCAGCTTTCGAAGGGGAGCGGGGGAGACCCAGTACTTC. Translation gives CASSFRRGAGETQYF.

V gene TRBV4-3 combines with J gene TRBJ2-3, with 7 bases fitting TRBD1. The CDR3 contains 15 residues. CDR1 and CDR2 (germline): LGHNA, YSLEER. V lost 4 bases to trimming and J lost 4 bases; unmatched junction nucleotides: 8. The CDR3 nucleotides are TGCGCCAGCAGCCCCGTAGGTACAGGGGCAGATACGCAGTATTTT. It specifies CASSPVGTGADTQYF.

The chain has TRBV28 and TRBJ1-4; D perhaps matches TRBD1 (6 bases). The V gene lost 3 bases and the J gene lost 5 bases, with 19 bases spanning the gap. CDR1 and CDR2 (germline): MDHEN, SYDVKM. The CDR3 loop spans 17 amino acids. CDR3 sequence: CASSFEASPRGNEKLFF. DNA for the CDR3: TGTGCCAGCAGTTTCGAGGCCAGCCCAAGGGGGAATGAAAAACTGTTTTTT.

This chain connects TRBV4-1 to TRBJ2-2; perhaps TRBD2 as D (5 bases). V was shortened by 0 bases and J by 0 bases, with 17 bases between the two germline ends. Per the germline V gene, CDR1 is MGHRA and CDR2 is YSYEKL. The CDR3 consists of 19 residues. CDR3 region: CASSQDYLGSVANTGELFF. CDR3 in DNA: TGCGCCAGCAGCCAAGATTATCTCGGTAGCGTAGCGAACACCGGGGAGCTGTTTTTT.

The rearrangement uses TRBV30 and TRBJ1-3, with 8 bases fitting TRBD1. The J segment lost 4 bases and the V segment lost 3 bases, leaving 8 bases of the junction unmatched. Germline V gene sequence: CDR1 GTSNPN, CDR2 SVGIG (reference sequence). The CDR3 length is 15 residues. CDR3 protein: CAWSRGLDTGNTIYF. The CDR3 nucleotides are TGTGCCTGGAGCAGGGGGCTAGACACAGGAAACACCATATATTTT.